The 5 T cell receptor beta chains reported below all come from one sample, sequenced in a study of chemoradiotherapy in HPV16-positive cancers. TCRdb keeps only in-frame clones here, not all; method: immunoSEQ multiplex PCR. The sample lists over 5,000 clones; approximately 86% were seen once. The material sequenced was tumor tissue, taken from a patient who underwent chemoradiotherapy. The receptors come from a human donor with HPV-associated anogenital cancer.

The V and J genes are TRBV14 and TRBJ2-3; no reliable D call. V shed 4 bases and J shed 0 bases, with 8 bases lying between them. The length of the CDR3 is 14 residues. Germline V lookup: CDR1 SGHDN, CDR2 FVKESK. The CDR3: CASSRRLSTDTQYF. Here the CDR3 DNA reads TGTGCCAGCAGCCGCCGCCTAAGCACAGATACGCAGTATTTT. The whole variable domain, filled in from reference TRBV14 and TRBJ2-3, reads EAGVTQFPSHSVIEKGQTVTLRCDPISGHDNLYWYRRVMGKEIKFLLHFVKESKQDESGMPNNRFLAERTGGTYSTLKVQPAELEDSGVYFCASSRRLSTDTQYFGPGTRLTVL.

The CDR3 reads CASSGLATSTDTQYF. CDR3 sequence (DNA): TGTGCCAGCAGTGGCCTGGCGACTAGCACAGATACGCAGTATTTT. This chain links TRBV27 with TRBJ2-3; no definite D call. Germline lookup yields CDR1 MNHEY and CDR2 SMNVEV (reference sequence). Trimming took off 5 bases at V and 0 bases at J, with 12 bases between the two ends. This CDR3 is 15 amino acids long.

The CDR3 DNA is TGTGCCAGCAGCTTAGTAAGAGCAGGGATGCCCCTCTTCAAAAACATTCAGTACTTC. Translation: CASSLVRAGMPLFKNIQYF. V is TRBV7-8 and J is TRBJ2-4; TRBD1 might be the D (5 bases). V was cut by 1 base and J by 3 bases, with 22 bases left in between. From germline, CDR1 is SGHVS and CDR2 FQNEAQ. The CDR3 runs 19 residues.

This rearrangement joins TRBV6-5 to TRBJ1-2, with TRBD1 identical over 8 bases. CDR1 is MNHEY, CDR2 SVGAGI, per germline. The CDR3 is 14 amino acids. Trimming at V came to 7 bases and at J to 4 bases, leaving 8 bases not matched to a gene. CDR3 sequence reads: CASTPRDRIYGYTF. The DNA of the CDR3 is TGTGCCAGCACCCCCCGGGACAGGATCTATGGCTACACCTTC.

The gene calls are TRBV18 and TRBJ2-7; perhaps TRBD1 as D (5 bases). The CDR3 covers 12 residues. The germline V gene has CDR1 KGHSH and CDR2 LQKENI. V lost 6 bases and J 3 bases, leaving 9 bases between the germline ends. The CDR3 nucleotides read TGTGCCAGCTCCTTAAGGGGCTACGAGCAGTACTTC. Translated: CASSLRGYEQYF.